This record concerns one T cell receptor beta chain sequence. Produced via immunoSEQ multiplex PCR; TCRdb's table is partial and in-frame only. The profile covers roughly 170,000 clones, with roughly 93% appearing a single time and around 1.6% taken by the ten largest. The data originate from a study of control samples from healthy donors and cancer patients. This CDR3 is 13 amino acids long. CDR1 is MNHEY and CDR2 is SVGAGI in the germline V gene. Trimming removed 8 bases from V and 5 bases from J; junction bases left unmatched: 8. The sample comprised blood. The V gene is TRBV6-5, the J gene TRBJ2-5, with 7 bases fitting TRBD1. The receptor was isolated from a man between 18 and 35 years old in good health. CDR3 amino acids: CASPPTGQETQYF. As DNA, the CDR3 is TGTGCCAGCCCCCCGACAGGGCAGGAGACCCAGTACTTC.